These 19 T cell receptor beta chains came from one sample sequenced in a study of siplizumab effects on memory and regulatory T cells (dated by TCRdb to between 2018 and 2020). The library was prepared using the immunoSEQ multiplex PCR assay. Entries here come from immuneACCESS through TCRdb and include only in-frame sequences with V and J called. Some clones fail to appear in such tables; in the studies checked, an unresolved V gene covers under half of the shortfall, and the cause of the remainder is unknown. The sample contains over 55,000 clones, around 78% of them found a single time. 3% to 4% of the sample rests with the top ten. Sequencing was performed on memory CD4+ T cells sorted from blood. Interpreted using the paper, the cell subset or site label stands for: unstimulated CD4+ memory T cells. These TCRs come from a human donor in good health.

In its sample, this clone ranks as medium-sized. The chain links TRBV6-1 to TRBJ2-7; 9 positions agree with TRBD1. The V gene's germline CDR1 is MNHNS and CDR2 SASEGT. The trim removed 0 bases at V and 1 base at J, leaving 1 base unmatched. The CDR3 covers 15 residues. The CDR3 DNA sequence: TGTGCCAGCAGTGAAGCCGGGACAGGGTCCTACGAGCAGTACTTC. Its protein is CASSEAGTGSYEQYF.

In this sample, this clone turned up a few times. The chain employs TRBV2 and TRBJ2-1; D perhaps matches TRBD2 (5 bases). Per the germline V gene, CDR1 is SNHLY and CDR2 is FYNNEI. V was trimmed by 3 bases and J by 0 bases, leaving 15 bases between them. The CDR3 extends over 17 amino acids. CDR3 in amino acids: CASSEIRWESSYNEQFF. The CDR3 coding sequence is TGTGCCAGCAGTGAGATCAGGTGGGAGAGCTCCTACAATGAGCAGTTCTTC.

The chain links TRBV2 to TRBJ1-2; D is possibly TRBD1 (6 bases). Per the germline V gene, CDR1 is SNHLY and CDR2 is FYNNEI. V was shortened by 5 bases and J by 4 bases, with 11 bases between the two germline ends. The CDR3 is made up of 13 amino acids. CDR3 in DNA: TGTGCCAGCAGTTTCGGACAGCTCTATGGCTACACCTTC. It is translated as CASSFGQLYGYTF.

The chain joins TRBV25-1 to TRBJ1-3; D call uncertain. V shed 4 bases and J shed 0 bases, with 13 bases lying between them. Germline CDR1 reads MGHDK; CDR2 reads SYGVNS. The CDR3 has 16 residues. CDR3 residues: CASSGGYRDSGNTIYF. CDR3 in DNA: TGTGCCAGCAGTGGAGGGTATAGGGACTCTGGAAACACCATATATTTT.

In this sample, this clone turned up once. J is TRBJ2-4 and V is TRBV10-1; D uncertain. V was trimmed by 6 bases and J by 0 bases, leaving 12 bases between them. The CDR3 extends over 15 amino acids. Germline V lookup: CDR1 WNHNN, CDR2 SYGVQD (reference sequence). The CDR3 DNA reads as TGCGCCAGCAGGGTGTCGCGGCTAGCCAAAAACATTCAGTACTTC. Translation: CASRVSRLAKNIQYF.

The chain joins TRBV7-6 to TRBJ2-2; a weak D match, TRBD1 (7 bases). Germline values: CDR1 SGHVS, CDR2 FNYEAQ. V was trimmed by 1 base and J by 4 bases, leaving 13 bases between them. CDR3 length: 16 residues. The CDR3 protein is CASSLVARGVTGELFF. CDR3 sequence (DNA): TGTGCCAGCAGCTTAGTGGCCAGGGGGGTCACCGGGGAGCTGTTTTTT. Variable domain in full (rest from reference TRBV7-6 and TRBJ2-2): GAGVSQSPRYKVTKRGQDVALRCDPISGHVSLYWYRQALGQGPEFLTYFNYEAQQDKSGLPNDRFSAERPEGSISTLTIQRTEQRDSAMYRCASSLVARGVTGELFFGEGSRLTVL.

V and J are TRBV19 and TRBJ2-3; 7 positions agree with TRBD2. The trim removed 1 base at V and 0 bases at J, leaving 7 bases unmatched. This CDR3 spans 17 amino acids. Germline CDR1 reads LNHDA; CDR2 reads SQIVND (reference sequence). CDR3 bases: TGTGCCAGTAGTATAGCACGGACTAGTCCTAGCACAGATACGCAGTATTTT. It encodes CASSIARTSPSTDTQYF.

The rearrangement joins TRBV7-8 to TRBJ2-1, with D perhaps TRBD1 or TRBD2 (6 bases each). Germline assignment: CDR1 SGHVS and CDR2 FQNEAQ. The V and J ends lost 2 bases and 0 bases respectively, with 8 bases between them. The CDR3 is made up of 15 amino acids. The CDR3 DNA sequence: TGTGCCAGCAGCTTATGGGGGGCCTCCTACAATGAGCAGTTCTTC. Residues: CASSLWGASYNEQFF.

This clone has only one observation. This chain uses TRBV27 with TRBJ2-5, with D possibly being TRBD2 (5 bases). This CDR3 has 12 amino acids. Deletions cut 6 bases from V and 2 bases from J, with 7 bases between. Germline assignment: CDR1 MNHEY and CDR2 SMNVEV (reference sequence). The CDR3 coding sequence is TGTGCCAGCAGCCGAGGGCAAGAGACCCAGTACTTC. Translating it yields CASSRGQETQYF.

The chain carries TRBV9 and TRBJ1-1; no clear D. The ends were cut back, 0 bases at V and 4 bases at J, with 13 bases in the middle. The CDR3 runs to 15 residues. Germline V gives CDR1 SGDLS, CDR2 YYNGEE. The CDR3 nucleotides are TGTGCCAGCAGCGTAGAATCGGGATCTGCCACTGAAGCTTTCTTT. It yields the protein CASSVESGSATEAFF.

The CDR3 DNA follows: TGTGCCAGCAGCCACTCCTTCGGGCCCCAGCATTTT. Translated: CASSHSFGPQHF. This chain links TRBV14 with TRBJ1-5, with no clear D. Trimming left V 3 bases short and J 9 bases short, with 9 bases between. The CDR3 covers 12 residues. CDR1 is SGHDN and CDR2 is FVKESK in the germline V gene.

The J gene is TRBJ2-2, the V gene TRBV19, with D tentatively TRBD1 (5 bases). The CDR3 totals 13 residues. Deletions cut 9 bases from V and 4 bases from J, with 12 bases between. CDR1 is LNHDA, CDR2 SQIVND, per germline (reference sequence). The DNA for the CDR3 is TGTGCCAGCAGACAGAAAGGCACCGGGGAGCTGTTTTTT. The encoded protein is CASRQKGTGELFF.

The rearrangement joins TRBV6-1 to TRBJ2-7, with D unclear. The CDR3 consists of 11 residues. Between the trimmed V and J ends, which lost 7 bases and 2 bases, there was a span of 6 bases. CDR1 is MNHNS and CDR2 is SASEGT in the germline V gene. CDR3 coding DNA: TGTGCCAGCACTAATACCTACGAGCAGTACTTC. It codes for CASTNTYEQYF.

This clone was seen only once. The V call is TRBV28, the J call TRBJ2-1; 9 bases fit TRBD2. The CDR3 totals 14 residues. Looked up from germline, CDR1 is MDHEN and CDR2 is SYDVKM. Trimming took 7 bases from V and 8 from J; bases not matched to a gene: 9. CDR3 sequence (DNA): TGTGCCAGCACCCTTAGCGGGAGAGGCGATGAGCAGTTCTTC. It yields the protein CASTLSGRGDEQFF.

This clone was seen a single time. The DNA for the CDR3 is TGTGCCAGCAGTTTATATGCAGACTTAACTTCTGGGGCCAACGTCCTGACTTTC. Its protein product is CASSLYADLTSGANVLTF. This chain joins TRBV27 and TRBJ2-6, with unresolved D. Deletions cut 1 base from V and 1 base from J, with 14 bases between. Germline CDR1 MNHEY, CDR2 SMNVEV (reference sequence). The CDR3 sequence is 18 residues long.

The chain uses TRBV19 and TRBJ1-2, with D hard to call. The CDR3 has 12 residues. Germline CDR1 LNHDA, CDR2 SQIVND (reference sequence). The V end was cut by 6 bases, the J end by 7 bases, with 12 bases between. CDR3 residues: CASSPVEGGYTF. CDR3 sequence (DNA): TGTGCCAGTAGCCCTGTCGAGGGTGGCTACACCTTC.

This rearrangement joins TRBV14 to TRBJ1-2; TRBD1 might be the D (6 bases). V was pared by 4 bases and J by 6 bases, with 24 bases between. Germline assignment: CDR1 SGHDN and CDR2 FVKESK. This CDR3 is 17 amino acids long. The CDR3 spells CASSPTIQTGRVNGYTF. The CDR3 DNA follows: TGTGCCAGCAGCCCAACGATCCAGACAGGCAGGGTCAATGGCTACACCTTC. Looking up the rest from reference TRBV14 and TRBJ1-2 gives the full variable domain: EAGVTQFPSHSVIEKGQTVTLRCDPISGHDNLYWYRRVMGKEIKFLLHFVKESKQDESGMPNNRFLAERTGGTYSTLKVQPAELEDSGVYFCASSPTIQTGRVNGYTFGSGTRLTVV.

V usage is TRBV27 and J usage is TRBJ2-7; perhaps TRBD2 as D (6 bases). V dropped 4 bases and J dropped 3 bases, with 16 bases sitting between them. Germline V lookup: CDR1 MNHEY, CDR2 SMNVEV (reference sequence). This CDR3 has 15 residues. CDR3 loop: CASSSPGETVYEQYF. In DNA form, the CDR3 reads TGTGCCAGCAGTTCCCCGGGGGAAACCGTCTACGAGCAGTACTTC.

The chain links TRBV7-2 to TRBJ2-3, with 7 bases identical to TRBD1. The J segment lost 5 bases and the V segment lost 6 bases, leaving 5 bases of the junction unmatched. This CDR3 is built from 13 residues. Germline lookup yields CDR1 SGHTA and CDR2 FQGNSA. CDR3 sequence: CASRTGLEDTQYF. DNA for the CDR3: TGTGCCAGCAGGACAGGGTTGGAAGATACGCAGTATTTT.